Below are 14 T cell receptor beta chains sequenced from a single sample in a study of T cell responses to AZD1222 COVID-19 vaccine. Assay: immunoSEQ multiplex PCR; the TCRdb copy retains only in-frame clones and omits some. The sample shows approximately 92,000 clones, 86% of them seen only once. Specimen: peripheral blood, collected on day 0 of AZD1222 vaccination. These receptors were obtained from an adult in good health.

V and J are TRBV7-2 and TRBJ1-1; D perhaps matches TRBD1 (6 bases). The V gene's germline CDR1 is SGHTA and CDR2 FQGNSA. V was clipped by 4 bases and J by 6 bases, with 18 bases between them. The CDR3 has 15 residues. The CDR3 region is CASSYDLGGTPEAFF. CDR3 DNA sequence: TGTGCCAGCAGCTACGACTTAGGGGGGACCCCTGAAGCTTTCTTT.

The chain carries TRBV6-5 and TRBJ2-7; no definite D call. CDR1 is MNHEY and CDR2 is SVGAGI in the germline V gene. The CDR3 length is 14 residues. Trimming pared 0 bases from V and 1 base from J, leaving 7 bases between. The CDR3 region is CASSYSSRSYEQYF. In DNA, the CDR3 is TGTGCCAGCAGTTACTCGTCGAGGTCCTACGAGCAGTACTTC.

This chain links TRBV7-9 with TRBJ2-7, with 8 bases fitting TRBD1. Germline lookup yields CDR1 SEHNR and CDR2 FQNEAQ (reference sequence). The CDR3 loop spans 14 amino acids. V trimming: 5 bases; J trimming: 5 bases; junction bases outside the gene matches: 8. In DNA form, the CDR3 reads TGTGCCAGCAGCATGAAGACAGGGGTGGACGAGCAGTACTTC. Its protein is CASSMKTGVDEQYF.

The chain carries TRBV28 and TRBJ2-5; 7 nucleotides align to TRBD1. The germline V gene has CDR1 MDHEN and CDR2 SYDVKM. This CDR3 contains 14 residues. J gave up 5 bases and V 5 bases, and 8 bases lay outside the gene matches. CDR3: CASSRQGYRETQYF. Written as DNA, the CDR3 is TGTGCCAGCAGTCGACAGGGATACCGGGAGACCCAGTACTTC.

This chain's CDR3 is CASSLEGLNNSPLHF. CDR3 sequence (DNA): TGCGCCAGCAGCTTGGAGGGACTGAATAATTCACCCCTCCACTTT. The chain joins TRBV5-1 to TRBJ1-6; possibly TRBD1 for D (5 bases). Germline-derived CDR1 and CDR2 are SGHRS and YFSETQ. This CDR3 has 15 residues. V was cut by 0 bases and J by 5 bases, with 9 bases left in between.

The V and J genes are TRBV19 and TRBJ1-5; D perhaps matches TRBD1 (6 bases). This CDR3 region has 15 residues. CDR1 and CDR2 (germline): LNHDA, SQIVND (reference sequence). V dropped 4 bases and J dropped 1 base, with 11 bases sitting between them. The CDR3 bases are TGTGCCAGTAGTACCGGGGGCAGAAGCAATCAGCCCCAGCATTTT. It codes for CASSTGGRSNQPQHF.

The chain has TRBV4-1 and TRBJ1-1; D may be TRBD1 (6 bases). Germline V gene data show CDR1 as MGHRA and CDR2 as YSYEKL. The length of the CDR3 is 17 residues. Deletions cut 0 bases from V and 0 bases from J, with 14 bases between. The CDR3 bases are TGCGCCAGCAGCCAAGAATCGAGTTGGGACATGAACACTGAAGCTTTCTTT. It translates to CASSQESSWDMNTEAFF.

The chain employs TRBV5-1 and TRBJ2-7; 10 bases line up with TRBD1. Germline V gene lookup returns CDR1 SGHRS and CDR2 YFSETQ. With 2 bases clipped from V and 3 bases from J, the junction kept 2 bases outside the gene matches. The CDR3 runs 14 residues. CDR3 amino acids: CASSFGTGVYEQYF. The CDR3 DNA reads TGCGCCAGCAGCTTCGGGACAGGGGTCTACGAGCAGTACTTC.

The chain employs TRBV7-2 and TRBJ2-2; D is unclear. The V gene's germline CDR1 is SGHTA and CDR2 FQGNSA. Trimming stripped 3 bases from V and 2 bases from J, with 16 bases between. CDR3 length: 17 amino acids. The CDR3 sequence is CASSFLISGGNTGELFF. CDR3 nucleotides: TGTGCCAGCAGCTTTCTTATCTCTGGTGGAAACACCGGGGAGCTGTTTTTT.

The V gene is TRBV5-4, the J gene TRBJ1-4, with a tentative D call TRBD1 (5 bases). Trimming stripped 4 bases from V and 0 bases from J, with 10 bases between. The CDR3 extends over 15 amino acids. Germline V CDR1 and CDR2: SGHNT, YYREEE (reference sequence). The CDR3 nucleotides read TGTGCCAGCAGCCGGGACGATGCAACTAATGAAAAACTGTTTTTT. It encodes CASSRDDATNEKLFF.

This clone was found once. This chain links TRBV3-1 (or the pseudogene TRBV3-2) with TRBJ2-3; a possible D gene is TRBD2 (5 bases). In germline, CDR1 is LGHDT, CDR2 YNNKEL (reference sequence). V lost 0 bases, J lost 2 bases, and 18 bases lay in between. The CDR3 runs to 18 residues. The CDR3 nucleotides read TGTGCCAGCAGCCAAGAGGGGAGATCCGGGGAGAACACAGATACGCAGTATTTT. This encodes CASSQEGRSGENTDTQYF.

The J gene is TRBJ1-1, the V gene TRBV28; D perhaps matches TRBD1 (5 bases). The V gene lost 5 bases and the J gene lost 1 base, with 17 bases spanning the gap. CDR1 is MDHEN and CDR2 is SYDVKM in the germline V gene. The CDR3 sequence is 16 residues long. This chain's CDR3 is CASSTRTRAKNTEAFF. The CDR3 DNA reads TGTGCCAGCAGTACCCGGACCAGGGCGAAGAACACTGAAGCTTTCTTT.

V gene TRBV28 combines with J gene TRBJ2-7; D is uncertain. Trimming shortened V by 6 bases and J by 7 bases, and 13 bases separated the two germline ends. Germline loops: CDR1 MDHEN, CDR2 SYDVKM. The CDR3 is 12 amino acids. CDR3 loop: CASRLVGSEQYF. The CDR3 DNA follows: TGTGCCAGCAGACTCGTAGGGTCTGAGCAGTACTTC.

V gene TRBV6-6 combines with J gene TRBJ1-5; D call uncertain. With 2 bases removed from V and 9 bases from J, the gap between germline ends came to 8 bases. Germline CDR1 MNHNY, CDR2 SVGAGI (reference sequence). The CDR3 consists of 12 residues. The CDR3 loop reads CASSYERGPQHF. The CDR3 coding sequence is TGTGCCAGCAGTTACGAACGGGGGCCCCAGCATTTT.